This TCR beta chain was identified during a study of T cell responses to AZD1222 COVID-19 vaccine (dated by TCRdb to about 2021). General notes on the study: AZD1222 recipients with second doses at about 4 weeks or about 12 weeks were pooled, because spike-specific TCR depth and breadth did not differ between schedules. A total of approximately 230 trial participants underwent TCR sequencing, of whom 207 received two doses of AZD1222 and some 25 received two doses of the MenACWY control vaccine. Enrollment into the trials was organized by age into subgroups of 18-55, 56-69 and 70-plus years, and those subgroups contained roughly 150, 30 and 60 TCR-sequenced participants, respectively. Results and caveats for the whole study, not just this receptor: Conclusions about previously exposed vaccinees are limited, since just 6 or 7 AZD1222 recipients were seropositive for SARS-CoV-2 at baseline. The vaccine-associated CD4 TCRs covered the entire spike protein, and the dominant responses fell in regions 160-218 and 743-854. Because no day 14 peak-response samples were available, the repertoires could be characterized only after the peak T cell response. After two AZD1222 doses, both the breadth and the depth of spike-specific TCRs were significantly higher than at day 0 and than in MenACWY recipients. Participants were mostly white British, with more females than males. The authors suggested clonal diversity may have been underestimated. Reportedly, almost half of the unique spike-specific TCRs recognized epitopes lying outside the regions that are mutated in the B.1.351 and B.1.1.7 variants. The 56-69-year group was small, and its depth increase did not reach significance, likely because of low power.

From the cysteine through the phenylalanine, the CDR3 covers 15 amino acids. Only CDR3 DNA is held: 45 bases, read in frame from base 1. The germline V gene (reference sequence) gives CDR1 as SGHNT and CDR2 as YYREEE. The junction shows trimming of 10 bases on V and 4 bases on J, and the gene matches do not reach 11 bases of it. Read against the paper, the sample's time point label means: baseline before first vaccination. Vaccinee samples came from UK trials COV001 and COV002, including a single-blind randomized controlled phase 2/3 trial of AZD1222 (ChAdOx1 nCoV-19) in healthy adults. Trial participant PBMC samples were collected at day 0 and day 28 after the second dose for TCRbeta chain sequencing. The CDR3 regions of human TCRbeta chains were analyzed by immunosequencing. The original pipeline was this. TCRs in the repertoires were matched against a reference library of SARS-CoV-2-specific TCRs that had been generated with the MIRA antigen-specificity platform. Breadth meant the fraction of unique TCRs that were SARS-CoV-2-associated, whereas depth meant the fraction of total T cells that were SARS-CoV-2-associated. Using the MIRA data, every spike-specific TCR was mapped to the spike region that the TCR reacted to and assigned to either a CD4 or a CD8 class. Log10-transformed breadth and depth values were compared by one-way ANOVA with Sidak's multiple comparisons tests. TCRdb carries this immuneACCESS record with in-frame sequences only. Its versions omit some clonotypes, under half of them owing to an unresolved V gene in the studies checked, with the rest unexplained. The D gene and trimming were derived from the DNA, and the V and J assignments and clone size from that table. Counted in this sample were about 120,000 clones; roughly 90% of them appeared once. 11% to 15% of the sample rests with the top ten.

About this clone: Its antigen remains unidentified. Base qualities are not recorded, but no much larger clone differs from it by a single base.

The origin of this receptor is an adult in good health. The specimen was peripheral blood, collected on day 0 of AZD1222 vaccination. This receptor chain uses TRBV5-4 and TRBJ2-1; the junction holds 10 bases that match TRBD2. The base sequence is TGTGCCGGATCTATAGCGGGAGGACCTTACAATGAGCAGTTCTTC. Translation gives CAGSIAGGPYNEQFF.